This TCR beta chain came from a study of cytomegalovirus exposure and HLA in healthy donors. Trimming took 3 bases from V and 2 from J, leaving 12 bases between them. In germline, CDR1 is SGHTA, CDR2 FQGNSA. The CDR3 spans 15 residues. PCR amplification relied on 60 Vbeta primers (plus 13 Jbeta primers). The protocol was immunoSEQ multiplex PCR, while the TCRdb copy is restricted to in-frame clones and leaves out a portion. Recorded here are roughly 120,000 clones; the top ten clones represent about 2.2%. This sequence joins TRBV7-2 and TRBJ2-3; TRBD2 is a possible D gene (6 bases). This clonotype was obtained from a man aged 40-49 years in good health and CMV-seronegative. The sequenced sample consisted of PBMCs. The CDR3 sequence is CASSFGGLHTDTQYF. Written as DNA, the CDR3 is TGTGCCAGCAGCTTTGGGGGACTTCACACAGATACGCAGTATTTT.